These 5 T cell receptor beta chains originate from one sample sequenced in a study of chemoradiotherapy in HPV16-positive cancers. TCRdb keeps only in-frame clones here, not all; method: immunoSEQ multiplex PCR. The sample carries around 16,000 clones, 75% to 85% recorded once. This sample was gathered from a patient who underwent chemoradiotherapy. Receptor source: a human donor with HPV-associated anogenital cancer.

The rearrangement uses TRBV19 and TRBJ1-5; 9 bases line up with TRBD1. The CDR3 loop spans 16 amino acids. V gave up 4 bases and J gave up 3 bases; unmatched junction bases: 7. Germline lookup yields CDR1 LNHDA and CDR2 SQIVND (reference sequence). For the CDR3, the DNA is TGTGCCAGTAGTACTCTACGGACAGGGGCCAATCAGCCCCAGCATTTT. This sequence encodes CASSTLRTGANQPQHF.

This clone has only one observation. The CDR3: CASSQVRGGANVLTF. For the CDR3, the DNA is TGTGCCAGCAGCCAAGTCAGGGGGGGGGCCAACGTCCTGACTTTC. This chain connects TRBV14 to TRBJ2-6; TRBD1 matches 7 bases. Per the germline V gene, CDR1 is SGHDN and CDR2 is FVKESK. J lost 4 bases, V lost 1 base, and 1 base had no gene match. This CDR3 comprises 15 residues.

This clone was detected only a few times. This chain joins TRBV2 and TRBJ1-6, with a tentative D call TRBD1 (6 bases). The CDR3 contains 14 residues. V was pared by 8 bases and J by 8 bases, with 16 bases between. Germline values: CDR1 SNHLY, CDR2 FYNNEI. Here the CDR3 reads CASSLGGWDSPLHF. The CDR3, as DNA: TGTGCCAGCTCGCTTGGGGGCTGGGATTCACCCCTCCACTTT.

The chain carries TRBV19 and TRBJ1-2, with TRBD1 identical over 8 bases. V lost 3 bases to trimming and J lost 5 bases; unmatched junction nucleotides: 17. CDR1 and CDR2 (germline): LNHDA, SQIVND (reference sequence). This CDR3 is 18 amino acids long. The CDR3 DNA reads as TGTGCCAGTAGTATCCCCCTGGGACAGGCGGCGGGAAGATATGGCTACACCTTC. As protein: CASSIPLGQAAGRYGYTF.

The chain uses TRBV7-3 and TRBJ2-3, with D possibly TRBD1 on 6 matching bases. The CDR3 is made up of 15 amino acids. Germline CDR1 and CDR2: SGHTA and FQGTGA. Trimming took off 2 bases at V and 2 bases at J, with 11 bases between the two ends. The CDR3 loop is CASSLGYRATDTQYF. For the CDR3, the DNA is TGTGCCAGCAGCTTAGGCTACAGGGCCACAGATACGCAGTATTTT.